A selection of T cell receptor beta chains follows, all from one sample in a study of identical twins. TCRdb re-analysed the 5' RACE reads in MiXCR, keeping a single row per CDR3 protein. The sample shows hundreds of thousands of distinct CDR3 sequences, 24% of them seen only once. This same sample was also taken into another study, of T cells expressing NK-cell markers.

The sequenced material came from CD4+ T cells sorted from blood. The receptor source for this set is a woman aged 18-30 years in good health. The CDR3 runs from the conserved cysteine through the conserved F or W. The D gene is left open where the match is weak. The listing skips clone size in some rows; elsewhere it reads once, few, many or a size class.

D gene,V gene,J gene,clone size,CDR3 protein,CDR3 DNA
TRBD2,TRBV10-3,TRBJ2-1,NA,CATQGLAGGNEQFF,TGTGCCACCCAGGGACTAGCGGGGGGAAATGAGCAGTTCTTC
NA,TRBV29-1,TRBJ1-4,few,CSVEGTDAEKLFF,TGCAGCGTTGAAGGGACAGACGCCGAAAAACTGTTTTTT
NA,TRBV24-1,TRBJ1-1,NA,CDTSGNPNTEAFF,TGTGACACCAGTGGTAATCCGAACACTGAAGCTTTCTTT
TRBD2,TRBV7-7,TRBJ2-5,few,CASSLEPSGMYQETQYF,TGTGCCAGCAGCTTAGAGCCTAGCGGGATGTACCAAGAGACCCAGTACTTC
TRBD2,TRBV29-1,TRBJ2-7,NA,CSVGRATGAYEQYF,TGCAGCGTCGGGAGGGCCACGGGGGCCTACGAGCAGTACTTC
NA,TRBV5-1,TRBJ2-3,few,CASSLEVLDTQYF,TGCGCCAGCAGCTTGGAGGTTCTAGATACGCAGTATTTT
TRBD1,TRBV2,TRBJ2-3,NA,CASSPTLLQGFRTDTQYF,TGTGCCAGCAGTCCGACGCTATTACAGGGGTTTCGGACAGATACGCAGTATTTT
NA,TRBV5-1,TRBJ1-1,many,CASSLSRGDTEAFF,TGCGCCAGCAGCTTATCCAGAGGGGACACTGAAGCTTTCTTT
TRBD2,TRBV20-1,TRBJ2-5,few,CSARQRSSGGETQYF,TGCAGTGCTAGACAAAGGTCTAGCGGGGGAGAGACCCAGTACTTC
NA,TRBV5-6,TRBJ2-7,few,CASSLQSEHEQYF,TGTGCCAGCAGCTTGCAATCGGAGCACGAGCAGTACTTC
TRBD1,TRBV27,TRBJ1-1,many,CASRSGTGTEAFF,TGTGCCAGCAGATCAGGGACAGGCACTGAAGCTTTCTTT
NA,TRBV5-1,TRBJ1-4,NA,CASSLEWSNEKLFF,TGCGCCAGCAGCTTGGAGTGGAGTAATGAAAAACTGTTTTTT
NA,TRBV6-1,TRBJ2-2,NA,CASSERVSTGELFF,TGTGCCAGCAGTGAGCGAGTTAGCACCGGGGAGCTGTTTTTT
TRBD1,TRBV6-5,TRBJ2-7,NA,CASSYSTGGFYEQYF,TGTGCCAGCAGTTACTCGACAGGGGGTTTTTACGAGCAGTACTTC
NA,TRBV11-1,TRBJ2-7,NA,CASSSKIGGEQYF,TGTGCCAGCAGCTCGAAAATAGGGGGCGAGCAGTACTTC
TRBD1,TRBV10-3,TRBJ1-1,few,CAIRMTGGARSNTEAFF,TGTGCCATCAGGATGACAGGGGGCGCACGGAGTAACACTGAAGCTTTCTTT
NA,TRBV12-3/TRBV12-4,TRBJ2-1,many,CASSLRDEQFF,TGTGCCAGCAGTTTAAGAGATGAGCAGTTCTTC
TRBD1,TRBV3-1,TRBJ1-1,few,CASSQTGTGSNTEAFF,TGTGCCAGCAGCCAAACGGGGACAGGGTCTAACACTGAAGCTTTCTTT
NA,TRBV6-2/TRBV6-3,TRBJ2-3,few,CASSQGGPRDPDTQYF,TGTGCCAGCAGTCAGGGGGGGCCGCGTGACCCAGATACGCAGTATTTT
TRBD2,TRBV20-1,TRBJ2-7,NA,CSARLAGVVYEQYF,TGCAGTGCGAGACTAGCGGGGGTAGTGTACGAGCAGTACTTC
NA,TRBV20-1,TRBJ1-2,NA,CSARVTGIWGYTF,TGCAGTGCTAGAGTTACAGGGATTTGGGGCTACACCTTC
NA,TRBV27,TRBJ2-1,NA,CASSPRPVWFYNEQFF,TGTGCCAGCAGTCCCCGTCCGGTTTGGTTTTACAATGAGCAGTTCTTC
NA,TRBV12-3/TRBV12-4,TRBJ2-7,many,CASTLGGYEQYF,TGTGCCAGCACTCTGGGTGGCTACGAGCAGTACTTC
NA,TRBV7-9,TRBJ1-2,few,CASSIIDSLYGYTF,TGTGCCAGCAGCATAATTGATTCACTCTATGGCTACACCTTC
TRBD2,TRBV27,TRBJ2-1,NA,CASSTPRLARRHEQFF,TGTGCCAGCAGTACCCCCAGACTAGCGAGGAGACATGAGCAGTTCTTC
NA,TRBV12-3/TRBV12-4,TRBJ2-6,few,CASRRVELLSGANVLTF,TGTGCCAGCAGGAGGGTCGAGCTACTTTCTGGGGCCAACGTCCTGACTTTC
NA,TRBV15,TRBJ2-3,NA,CATSRDLGGVRDTQYF,TGTGCCACCAGCAGAGATTTAGGCGGAGTCAGGGATACGCAGTATTTT
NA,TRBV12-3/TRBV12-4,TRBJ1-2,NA,CASRPTTF,TGTGCCAGCAGACCCACCACCTTC
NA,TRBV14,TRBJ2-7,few,CASSPLGTALSEQYF,TGTGCCAGCAGCCCCCTCGGGACCGCACTGAGTGAGCAGTACTTC
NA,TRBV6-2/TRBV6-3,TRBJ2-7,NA,CASRTLQVNYEQYF,TGTGCCAGCAGGACCCTCCAGGTGAACTACGAGCAGTACTTC
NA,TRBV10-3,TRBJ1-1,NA,CAISASKNTEAFF,TGTGCCATCAGTGCTTCAAAGAACACTGAAGCTTTCTTT
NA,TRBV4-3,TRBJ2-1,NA,CASSQEPGFHNEQFF,TGCGCCAGCAGCCAAGAACCCGGATTCCACAATGAGCAGTTCTTC
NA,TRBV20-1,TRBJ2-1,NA,CSASRGAAYNEQFF,TGCAGTGCTAGCCGGGGGGCTGCCTACAATGAGCAGTTCTTC
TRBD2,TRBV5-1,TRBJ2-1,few,CASSGTSGRTIYNEQFF,TGCGCCAGCTCCGGGACTAGCGGGAGGACTATCTACAATGAGCAGTTCTTC
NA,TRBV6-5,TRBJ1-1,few,CASSYLNANTEAFF,TGTGCCAGCAGTTACTTAAACGCGAACACTGAAGCTTTCTTT